This T cell receptor beta chain originates from a study of blood T cell repertoires in COVID-19. There are 17 residues in the CDR3. Germline V gives CDR1 MNHEY, CDR2 SMNVEV (reference sequence). Trimming removed 1 base at V and 0 bases at J, with 15 bases between. The assay was immunoSEQ multiplex PCR, and TCRdb's table has in-frame clones only and misses some. The repertoire consists of approximately 300,000 clones, with 80% to 90% occurring once and the leading ten covering about 6%. This sequence was found in a woman aged 50 to 65 with COVID-19, enrolled during active disease. The chain has TRBV27 and TRBJ1-1; tentatively, D is TRBD1 (5 bases). What was sequenced was peripheral blood. This CDR3 reads CASSLLGLSNMNTEAFF. CDR3 in DNA: TGTGCCAGCAGTTTATTGGGACTTAGCAATATGAACACTGAAGCTTTCTTT.